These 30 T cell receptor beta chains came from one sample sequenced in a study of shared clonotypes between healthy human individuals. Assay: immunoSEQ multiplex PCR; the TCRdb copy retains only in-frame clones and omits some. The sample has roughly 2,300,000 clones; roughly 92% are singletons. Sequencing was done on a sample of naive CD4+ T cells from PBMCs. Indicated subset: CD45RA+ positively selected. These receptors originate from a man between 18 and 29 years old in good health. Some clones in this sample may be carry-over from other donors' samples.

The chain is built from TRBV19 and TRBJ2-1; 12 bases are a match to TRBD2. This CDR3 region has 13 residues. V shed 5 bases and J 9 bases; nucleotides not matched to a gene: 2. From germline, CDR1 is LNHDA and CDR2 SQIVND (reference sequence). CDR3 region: CASSSGLAGEQFF. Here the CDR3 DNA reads TGTGCCAGTAGTTCGGGACTAGCGGGTGAGCAGTTCTTC. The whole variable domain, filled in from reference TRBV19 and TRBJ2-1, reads DGGITQSPKYLFRKEGQNVTLSCEQNLNHDAMYWYRQDPGQGLRLIYYSQIVNDFQKGDIAEGYSVSREKKESFPLTVTSAQKNPTAFYLCASSSGLAGEQFFGPGTRLTVL.

CDR3 in amino acids: CASSFGPAGRDTQYF. In nucleotides, the CDR3 is TGTGCCAGCAGCTTCGGGCCAGCCGGGAGAGATACGCAGTATTTT. The chain has TRBV7-9 and TRBJ2-3, with D maybe TRBD2 (6 bases). The CDR3 is made up of 15 amino acids. The V and J ends lost 3 bases and 5 bases respectively, with 15 bases between them. CDR1 is SEHNR and CDR2 is FQNEAQ in the germline V gene (reference sequence).

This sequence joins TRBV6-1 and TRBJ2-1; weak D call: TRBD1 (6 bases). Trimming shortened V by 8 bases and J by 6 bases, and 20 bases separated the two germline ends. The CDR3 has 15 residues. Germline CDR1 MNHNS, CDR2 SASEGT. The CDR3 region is CASSRSFTGSNEQFF. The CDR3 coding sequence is TGTGCCAGCTCTAGGTCCTTTACAGGGTCCAATGAGCAGTTCTTC.

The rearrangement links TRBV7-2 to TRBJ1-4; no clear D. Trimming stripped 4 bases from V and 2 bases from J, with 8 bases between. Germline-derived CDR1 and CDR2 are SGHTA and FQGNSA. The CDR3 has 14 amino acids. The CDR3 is CASSSGRTNEKLFF. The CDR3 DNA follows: TGTGCCAGCAGCTCCGGACGGACTAATGAAAAACTGTTTTTT.

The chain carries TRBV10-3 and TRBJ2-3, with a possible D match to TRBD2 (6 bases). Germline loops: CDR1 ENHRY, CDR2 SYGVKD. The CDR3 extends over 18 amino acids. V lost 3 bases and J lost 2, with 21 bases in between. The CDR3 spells CAISDPRGGESLTDTQYF. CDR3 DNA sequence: TGTGCCATCAGTGACCCGAGAGGAGGGGAGTCCCTCACAGATACGCAGTATTTT.

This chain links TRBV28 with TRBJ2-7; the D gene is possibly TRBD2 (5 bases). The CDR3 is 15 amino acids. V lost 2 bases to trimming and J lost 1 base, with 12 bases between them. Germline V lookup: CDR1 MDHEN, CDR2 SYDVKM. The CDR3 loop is CASSLTTGYSYEQYF. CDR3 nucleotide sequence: TGTGCCAGCAGTTTAACCACGGGGTATTCCTACGAGCAGTACTTC. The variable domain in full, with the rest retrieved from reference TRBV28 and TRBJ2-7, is DVKVTQSSRYLVKRTGEKVFLECVQDMDHENMFWYRQDPGLGLRLIYFSYDVKMKEKGDIPEGYSVSREKKERFSLILESASTNQTSMYLCASSLTTGYSYEQYFGPGTRLTVT.

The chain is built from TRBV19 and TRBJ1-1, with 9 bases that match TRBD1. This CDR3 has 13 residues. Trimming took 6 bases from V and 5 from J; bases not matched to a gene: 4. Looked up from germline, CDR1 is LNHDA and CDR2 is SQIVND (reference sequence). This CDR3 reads CASRETGGTEAFF. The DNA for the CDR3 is TGTGCCAGTAGGGAGACAGGGGGTACTGAAGCTTTCTTT. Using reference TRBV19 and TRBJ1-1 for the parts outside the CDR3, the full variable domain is DGGITQSPKYLFRKEGQNVTLSCEQNLNHDAMYWYRQDPGQGLRLIYYSQIVNDFQKGDIAEGYSVSREKKESFPLTVTSAQKNPTAFYLCASRETGGTEAFFGQGTRLTVV.

The CDR3 sequence: CASSWTGRSGANVLTF. The CDR3 coding sequence is TGCGCCAGCAGCTGGACAGGGCGCTCTGGGGCCAACGTCCTGACTTTC. The chain joins TRBV5-1 to TRBJ2-6; 8 bases agree with TRBD1. Germline V CDR1 and CDR2: SGHRS, YFSETQ. V shed 3 bases, J shed 0 bases, and the junction held 2 bases outside the gene matches. The CDR3 contains 16 residues.

This CDR3 reads CASSLEPPNEQFF. CDR3 sequence (DNA): TGCGCCAGCAGCTTGGAGCCCCCCAATGAGCAGTTCTTC. The J gene is TRBJ2-1, the V gene TRBV5-1, with D unclear. V lost 0 bases and J 6 bases, leaving 7 bases between the germline ends. Germline lookup yields CDR1 SGHRS and CDR2 YFSETQ. This CDR3 comprises 13 residues.

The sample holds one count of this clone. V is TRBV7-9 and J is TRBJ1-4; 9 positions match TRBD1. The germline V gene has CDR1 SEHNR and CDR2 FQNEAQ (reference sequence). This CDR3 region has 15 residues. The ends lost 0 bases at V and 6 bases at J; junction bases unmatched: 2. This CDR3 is CASSLAGTGYEKLFF. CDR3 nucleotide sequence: TGTGCCAGCAGCTTAGCCGGGACAGGGTATGAAAAACTGTTTTTT. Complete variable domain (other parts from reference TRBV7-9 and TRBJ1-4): DTGVSQNPRHKITKRGQNVTFRCDPISEHNRLYWYRQTLGQGPEFLTYFQNEAQLEKSRLLSDRFSAERPKGSFSTLEIQRTEQGDSAMYLCASSLAGTGYEKLFFGSGTQLSVL.

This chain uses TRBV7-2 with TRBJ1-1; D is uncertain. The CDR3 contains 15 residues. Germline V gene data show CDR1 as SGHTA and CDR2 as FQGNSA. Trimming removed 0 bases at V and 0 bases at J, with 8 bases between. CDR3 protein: CASSLALTLNTEAFF. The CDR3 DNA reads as TGTGCCAGCAGCTTAGCCTTGACCCTGAACACTGAAGCTTTCTTT. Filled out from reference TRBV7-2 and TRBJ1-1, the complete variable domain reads GAGVSQSPSNKVTEKGKDVELRCDPISGHTALYWYRQSLGQGLEFLIYFQGNSAPDKSGLPSDRFSAERTGGSVSTLTIQRTQQEDSAVYLCASSLALTLNTEAFFGQGTRLTVV.

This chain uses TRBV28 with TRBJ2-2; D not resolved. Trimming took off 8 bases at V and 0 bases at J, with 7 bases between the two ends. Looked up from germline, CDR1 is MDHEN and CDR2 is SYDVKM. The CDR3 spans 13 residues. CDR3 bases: TGTGCCAGCGCTACAACGAACACCGGGGAGCTGTTTTTT. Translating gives CASATTNTGELFF.

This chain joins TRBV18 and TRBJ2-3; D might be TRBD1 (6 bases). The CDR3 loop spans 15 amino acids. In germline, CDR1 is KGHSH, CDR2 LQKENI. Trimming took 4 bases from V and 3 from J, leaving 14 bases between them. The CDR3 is CASSQVQGSTDTQYF. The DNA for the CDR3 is TGTGCCAGCTCACAAGTTCAGGGGAGTACAGATACGCAGTATTTT.

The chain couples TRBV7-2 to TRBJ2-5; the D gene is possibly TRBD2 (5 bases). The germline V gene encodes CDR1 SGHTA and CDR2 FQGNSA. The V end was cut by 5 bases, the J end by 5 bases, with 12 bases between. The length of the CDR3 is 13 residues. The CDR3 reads CASSGGLSETQYF. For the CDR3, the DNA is TGTGCCAGCAGCGGCGGGCTATCGGAGACCCAGTACTTC.

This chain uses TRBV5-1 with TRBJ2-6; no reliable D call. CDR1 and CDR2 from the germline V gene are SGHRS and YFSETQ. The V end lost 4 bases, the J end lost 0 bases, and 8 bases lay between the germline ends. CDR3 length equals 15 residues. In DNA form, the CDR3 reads TGCGCCAGCAGCCCCATGCCCTCTGGGGCCAACGTCCTGACTTTC. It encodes CASSPMPSGANVLTF. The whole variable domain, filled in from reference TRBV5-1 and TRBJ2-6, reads KAGVTQTPRYLIKTRGQQVTLSCSPISGHRSVSWYQQTPGQGLQFLFEYFSETQRNKGNFPGRFSGRQFSNSRSEMNVSTLELGDSALYLCASSPMPSGANVLTFGAGSRLTVL.

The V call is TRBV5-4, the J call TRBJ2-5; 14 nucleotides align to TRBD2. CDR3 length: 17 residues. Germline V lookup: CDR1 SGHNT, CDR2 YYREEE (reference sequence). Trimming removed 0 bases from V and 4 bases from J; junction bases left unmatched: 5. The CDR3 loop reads CASSLGGLAGVGETQYF. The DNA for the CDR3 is TGTGCCAGCAGCTTGGGGGGACTAGCGGGAGTCGGAGAGACCCAGTACTTC.

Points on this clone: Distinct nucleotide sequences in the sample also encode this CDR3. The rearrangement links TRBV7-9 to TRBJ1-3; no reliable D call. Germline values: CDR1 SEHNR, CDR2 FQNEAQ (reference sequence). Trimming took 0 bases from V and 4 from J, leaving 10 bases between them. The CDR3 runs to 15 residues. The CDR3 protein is CASSLAGGSGNTIYF. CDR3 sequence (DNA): TGTGCCAGCAGCTTAGCGGGAGGTAGCGGAAACACCATATATTTT.

Here the CDR3 reads CASSYGTIYGYTF. As DNA, the CDR3 is TGTGCCAGCAGCTACGGGACAATCTATGGCTACACCTTC. The chain has TRBV7-3 and TRBJ1-2, with D possibly being TRBD1 (6 bases). Trimming left V 4 bases short and J 4 bases short, with 10 bases between. The CDR3 length is 13 residues. Germline V gives CDR1 SGHTA, CDR2 FQGTGA.

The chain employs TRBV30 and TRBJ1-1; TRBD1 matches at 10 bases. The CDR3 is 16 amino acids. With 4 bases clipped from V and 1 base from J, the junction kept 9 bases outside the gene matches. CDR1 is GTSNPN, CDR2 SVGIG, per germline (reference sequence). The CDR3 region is CAWTRVGQGKNTEAFF. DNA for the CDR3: TGTGCCTGGACCCGAGTGGGACAGGGGAAGAACACTGAAGCTTTCTTT. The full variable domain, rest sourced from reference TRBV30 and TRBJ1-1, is SQTIHQWPATLVQPVGSPLSLECTVEGTSNPNLYWYRQAAGRGLQLLFYSVGIGQISSEVPQNLSASRPQDRQFILSSKKLLLSDSGFYLCAWTRVGQGKNTEAFFGQGTRLTVV.

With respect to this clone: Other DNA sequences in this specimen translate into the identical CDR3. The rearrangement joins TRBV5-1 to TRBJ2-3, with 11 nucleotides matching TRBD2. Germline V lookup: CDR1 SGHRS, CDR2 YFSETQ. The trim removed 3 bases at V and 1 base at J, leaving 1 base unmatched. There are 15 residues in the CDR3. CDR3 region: CASSSGLAGTDTQYF. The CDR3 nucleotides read TGCGCCAGCAGCTCGGGACTAGCGGGCACAGATACGCAGTATTTT.

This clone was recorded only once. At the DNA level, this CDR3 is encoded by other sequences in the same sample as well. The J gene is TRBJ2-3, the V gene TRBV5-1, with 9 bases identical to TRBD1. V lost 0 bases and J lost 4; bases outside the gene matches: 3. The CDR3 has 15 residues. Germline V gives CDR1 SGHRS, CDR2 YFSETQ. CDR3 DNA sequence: TGCGCCAGCAGCTTGGGACAGGGGGGCCCAGATACGCAGTATTTT. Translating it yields CASSLGQGGPDTQYF.

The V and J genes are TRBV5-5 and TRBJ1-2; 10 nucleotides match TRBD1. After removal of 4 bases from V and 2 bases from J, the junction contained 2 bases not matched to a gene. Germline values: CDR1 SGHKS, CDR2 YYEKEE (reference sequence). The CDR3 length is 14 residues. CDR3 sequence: CASSPGQGNYGYTF. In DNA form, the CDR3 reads TGTGCCAGCAGCCCGGGACAGGGGAACTATGGCTACACCTTC.

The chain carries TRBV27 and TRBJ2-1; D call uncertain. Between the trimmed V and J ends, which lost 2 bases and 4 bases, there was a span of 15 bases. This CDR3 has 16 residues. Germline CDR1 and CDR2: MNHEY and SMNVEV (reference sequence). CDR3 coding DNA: TGTGCCAGCAGTTTAGATGGGTGGGTCGGATACAATGAGCAGTTCTTC. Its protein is CASSLDGWVGYNEQFF.

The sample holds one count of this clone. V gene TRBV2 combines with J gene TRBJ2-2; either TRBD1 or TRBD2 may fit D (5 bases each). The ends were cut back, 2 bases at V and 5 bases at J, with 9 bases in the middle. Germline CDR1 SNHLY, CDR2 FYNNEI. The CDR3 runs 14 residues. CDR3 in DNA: TGTGCCAGCAGTGAATTGGGGGAAACCGGGGAGCTGTTTTTT. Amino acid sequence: CASSELGETGELFF.

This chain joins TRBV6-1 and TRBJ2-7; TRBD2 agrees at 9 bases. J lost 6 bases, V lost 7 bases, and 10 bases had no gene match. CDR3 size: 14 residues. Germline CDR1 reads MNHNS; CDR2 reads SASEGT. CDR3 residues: CASTVGAGGREQYF. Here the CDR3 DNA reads TGTGCCAGCACGGTCGGGGCGGGAGGGCGCGAGCAGTACTTC.

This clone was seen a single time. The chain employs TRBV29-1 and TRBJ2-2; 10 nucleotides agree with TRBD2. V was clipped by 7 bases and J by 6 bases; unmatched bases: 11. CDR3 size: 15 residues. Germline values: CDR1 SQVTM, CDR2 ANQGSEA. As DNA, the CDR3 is TGCAGCGCTAGGATTCCGGGACTAGCGTCCGGGGAGCTGTTTTTT. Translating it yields CSARIPGLASGELFF.

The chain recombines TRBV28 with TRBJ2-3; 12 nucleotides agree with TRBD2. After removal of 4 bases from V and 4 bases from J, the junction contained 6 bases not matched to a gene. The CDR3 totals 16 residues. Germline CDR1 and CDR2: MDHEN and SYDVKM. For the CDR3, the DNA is TGTGCCAGCAGTTCAGGACTAGCGGGACCCGCAGATACGCAGTATTTT. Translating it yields CASSSGLAGPADTQYF.

The CDR3, as DNA: TGTGCCAGCGTCGGACTAGCGGGACCCTACGAGCAGTACTTC. Translated, it gives CASVGLAGPYEQYF. The rearrangement links TRBV28 to TRBJ2-7; TRBD2 aligns across 12 bases. The junction had 4 bases not matched to a gene; V was cut back by 8 bases and J by 2 bases. The CDR3 covers 14 residues. CDR1 and CDR2 from the germline V gene are MDHEN and SYDVKM.

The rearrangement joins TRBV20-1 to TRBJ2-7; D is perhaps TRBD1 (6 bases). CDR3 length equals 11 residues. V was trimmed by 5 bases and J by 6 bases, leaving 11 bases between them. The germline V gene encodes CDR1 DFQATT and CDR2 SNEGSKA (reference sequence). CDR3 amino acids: CSAGGQGEQYF. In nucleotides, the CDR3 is TGCAGTGCTGGGGGACAAGGCGAGCAGTACTTC.

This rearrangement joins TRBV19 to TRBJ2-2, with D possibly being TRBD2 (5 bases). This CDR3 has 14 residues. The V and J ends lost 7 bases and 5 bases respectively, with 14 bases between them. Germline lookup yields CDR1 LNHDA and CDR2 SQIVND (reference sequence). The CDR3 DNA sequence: TGTGCCAGTATTCCAGACTACGCTACCGGGGAGCTGTTTTTT. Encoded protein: CASIPDYATGELFF.